A selection of T cell receptor beta chains follows, all from one sample in a study of T cells after yellow fever vaccination. TCRdb reprocessed the 5' RACE reads with MiXCR, giving one entry per CDR3 protein. The sample lists 320,000 or so distinct CDR3 sequences, about 7.8% occurring once. Here the sequenced sample was PBMCs, taken approximately 47 days after the first yellow fever vaccination. Receptor source: a young man who received the YFV17D yellow fever vaccine. Both conserved end residues are part of each CDR3. The D gene is left open where the match is weak. Clone size appears in some rows only: once, few, many, or a class for an expanded clone.

j_call v_call d_call clone_size cdr3_nt cdr3_aa
TRBJ2-5 TRBV11-2 TRBD2 . TGTGCCAGCAGCTTTCCGAACCGACCGGGACTAGCTCTCCAAGAGACCCAGTACTTC CASSFPNRPGLALQETQYF
TRBJ1-4 TRBV12-3/TRBV12-4 TRBD1 . TGTGCCAGCAGTTTAAGAGGACAGGGTGGAAACGAAAAACTGTTTTTT CASSLRGQGGNEKLFF
TRBJ2-2 TRBV11-2 . few TGTGCCAGCATCCGAATGCCCACCACCGGGGAGCTGTTTTTT CASIRMPTTGELFF
TRBJ1-3 TRBV20-1 . many TGCAGTGCTAGGGATGGAAACACCATATATTTT CSARDGNTIYF
TRBJ1-6 TRBV12-3/TRBV12-4 . . TGTGCCAGCACCCATTTTAACAGTTCACCCCTCCACTTT CASTHFNSSPLHF
TRBJ2-7 TRBV29-1 . many TGCAGCGTTGAGACCGGGGAGGTTTACGAGCAGTACTTC CSVETGEVYEQYF
TRBJ2-7 TRBV6-2/TRBV6-3 . many TGTGCCAGCGGTCCTGTGGGGACCTCCTACGAGCAGTACTTC CASGPVGTSYEQYF
TRBJ2-4 TRBV5-1 TRBD2 few TGCGCCAGCAGTCTAGCGGGGGACGGAGCCAAAAACATTCAGTACTTC CASSLAGDGAKNIQYF
TRBJ2-7 TRBV19 . . TGTGCCAGTAGTATTGGCGGAGGAGCGTCCCTCTACGAGCAGTACTTC CASSIGGGASLYEQYF
TRBJ2-1 TRBV6-2/TRBV6-3 TRBD2 . TGTGCCAGCAGTTTATCGGGGGGGTTCTATGAGCAGTTCTTC CASSLSGGFYEQFF
TRBJ1-2 TRBV20-1 TRBD1 few TGCAGTGCTCATACAGGGGACGCCGGCTACACCTTC CSAHTGDAGYTF
TRBJ1-5 TRBV4-3 . few TGCGCCAGCAGCCAAGATAGGGTAGGAGGTCAGCCCCAGCATTTT CASSQDRVGGQPQHF
TRBJ2-4 TRBV5-6 TRBD1 . TGTGCCAGCAGCTCACAGGGGGCTTCAAACATTCAGTACTTC CASSSQGASNIQYF
TRBJ1-2 TRBV5-1 . . TGCGCCAGCAGTCTTAAGTCCGACTATGGCTACACCTTC CASSLKSDYGYTF
TRBJ1-2 TRBV4-3 . . TGCGCCAGCAGCCAAGAAAGGGTACTTCAAGCTAACTATGGCTACACCTTC CASSQERVLQANYGYTF
TRBJ2-5 TRBV23-1 . many TGCGCCAGCAGCCAACCCCCCGGGGAAGAGACCCAGTACTTC CASSQPPGEETQYF